This T cell receptor (beta chain) is drawn from a study of shared clonotypes between healthy human individuals. As for the study in general: The study drew on a couple of women and a few men aged 18 to 49 as donors. Three plates were used per donor for CD4 naive, three for CD4 memory, two for CD8 naive and one for CD8 memory.

The split of CD4+ cells yielded CD45RA+ naive and CD45RA-negative memory subsets. The table lists this clone with a few counts. The antigen remains undetermined. Overall study results and limits: Sharing across four donors was highest in naive CD4 (around 5%) and lowest in memory CD8 (roughly 0.4%).

CDR1 and CDR2 (germline): SNHLY, FYNNEI. There are 14 residues in the CDR3. Trimming removed 5 bases at V and 7 bases at J, with 14 bases between. Libraries were prepared by immunoSEQ multiplex PCR; TCRdb keeps only in-frame clonotypes and omits some of them. The sample yields 2 million to 2.5 million clones, 85% to 95% seen once. The specimen was naive CD4+ T cells from PBMCs. Noted subset: CD45RA+ positively selected. This sequence originates from a man aged 18 to 30 in good health. Some clones in this sample may be carry-over from other donors' samples. The chain joins TRBV2 to TRBJ2-2; tentatively, D is TRBD2 (7 bases). The CDR3 DNA follows: TGTGCCAGCAGTATCAGGCGGGGGCACGGGGAGCTGTTTTTT. This gives the protein CASSIRRGHGELFF.